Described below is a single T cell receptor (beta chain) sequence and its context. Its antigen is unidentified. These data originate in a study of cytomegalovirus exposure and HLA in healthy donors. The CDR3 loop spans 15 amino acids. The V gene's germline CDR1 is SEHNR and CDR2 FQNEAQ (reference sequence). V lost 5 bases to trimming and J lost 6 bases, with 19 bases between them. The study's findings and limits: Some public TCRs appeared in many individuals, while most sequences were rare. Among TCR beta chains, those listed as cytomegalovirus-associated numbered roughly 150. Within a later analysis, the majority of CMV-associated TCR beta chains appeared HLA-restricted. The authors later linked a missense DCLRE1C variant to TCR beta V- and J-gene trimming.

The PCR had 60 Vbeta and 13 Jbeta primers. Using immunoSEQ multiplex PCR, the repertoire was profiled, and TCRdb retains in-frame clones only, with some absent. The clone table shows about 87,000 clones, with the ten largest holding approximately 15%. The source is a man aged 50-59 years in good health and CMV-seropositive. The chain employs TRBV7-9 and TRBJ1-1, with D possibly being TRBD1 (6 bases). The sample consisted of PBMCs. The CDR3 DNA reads TGTGCCAGCAGCAATTTTAGGGGGAGGGTTGCTGAAGCTTTCTTT. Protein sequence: CASSNFRGRVAEAFF.